This entry describes one T cell receptor (beta chain). The antigen this receptor binds is unknown. Nothing much larger sits one base from this clone, and base qualities are not available. From a lookup of the germline V gene, CDR1 and CDR2 are MNHNS and SASEGT. V is clipped by 6 bases and J by 2 bases, and the sequence between their germline boundaries is 16 bases long. The CDR3 holds 15 amino acids from the cysteine to the phenylalanine. The only DNA kept is the CDR3, 45 bases in frame from the first base. The library was generated by the immunoSEQ multiplex PCR assay. For the multiplex PCR, a mixture combining 60 forward primers for TCR Vbeta segments and 13 reverse primers for TCR Jbeta segments was used. The CDR3 region of rearranged TCR beta genes was amplified from genomic DNA with a multiplex PCR assay. The amplified TCR beta libraries were sequenced on the Illumina HiSeq System as 87-base-pair reads. Per the authors' processing: In a later analysis, tens of millions of unique TCR beta chains were counted across the 690 or so repertoires, and approximately 9.9 million of these chains were shared by at least two donors. Raw reads were error-corrected and collapsed into unique sequences by a nearest-neighbor algorithm in which closely related sequences were merged to remove PCR and sequencing errors. To assign V, D and J gene segments, CDR3 sequences were aligned to IMGT reference sequences. Each retained sequence needed at least a six-nucleotide match to both a V gene segment and a J gene segment. Rearrangements were called productive when the CDR3 lacked stop codons and stayed in frame with V and J; all others were non-productive. CDR3 was defined by IMGT convention, running from the second conserved V-encoded cysteine to the conserved J-encoded phenylalanine. In an earlier analysis of just under 600 of the donors, sequences lacking an unambiguous match to a single V gene segment were excluded. An earlier analysis of fewer than 750 of the donors called V segments functional above 56.7% productive rearrangements and segregating when the between-donor standard deviation exceeded 5%. To diagnose cytomegalovirus status from the catalog of TCR beta chain sequences, a statistical classification framework was built. V and J gene assignment, in a later analysis, came from comparing TCR nucleotide sequences with IMGT/GENE-DB human TR gene sequences. In a later analysis, CDR3 sequences and most-parsimonious VDJ recombination scenarios were assigned using the TCRdist pipeline. In a later analysis, each TCR beta chain was defined by its CDR3 amino acid sequence together with its V-gene family, and reads lacking a unique V-gene family were excluded. As a way to deal with suspected cross-contamination and a sequencing artifact, a later analysis dropped 450 to 700 nucleotide sequences that were highly shared and had low generation probability. For each public chain, a later analysis derived a clonal expansion index from normalized ranks of inferred template counts within each repertoire. A later analysis computed generation probabilities with a VDJ recombination model fitted to out-of-frame rearrangements, and checked the results against IGoR. In a later analysis, TCR-TCR, TCR-HLA and TCR-CMV co-occurrence was scored with hypergeometric tests, and a repertoire-size bias correction was applied to TCR pairs. To estimate false discovery rates, a later analysis permuted the HLA or CMV assignments 20 times. In a later analysis, co-occurring TCRs were grouped using DBSCAN, with TCRdist sequence similarity added in when clustering inside HLA-allele-positive subsets. Co-occurrence clustering excluded repertoires with fewer than 30,000 or more than 120,000 public chains, plus five with anomalous nucleotide sharing. TCRdb obtained this table from immuneACCESS and retained in-frame rearrangements with V and J assigned. These tables miss some clones; where compared with another copy, unresolved V genes account for less than half of the shortfall, and the remainder is unexplained. V and J calls plus clone size are reproduced from that table; the DNA served to infer D and trimming. Present in this sample are roughly 100,000 clones, 75% of which were seen just once. Approximately 2.4% of the sample rests with the top ten.

This sample is drawn from a study of cytomegalovirus exposure and HLA in healthy donors (TCRdb year 2017). In terms of the full investigation: An earlier analysis of several hundred of the donors reported about 300 Gb of sequence data and around 110 million unique TCR beta sequences obtained from some 170 million T cells. About 320 gigabases of sequencing data and 70 million to 100 million unique TCR sequences were included in an early release covering 550 to 650 HLA-typed donors. Of the roughly 400 genotyped donors, 81% were placed in the genetic ancestry cluster associated with self-reported Caucasian donors. The study was designed to test whether signatures of past pathogen exposure could be identified by cataloging public T cell receptors. Using immunosequencing, the study profiled T cell repertoires from approximately 700 subjects and related those repertoires to cytomegalovirus serostatus. Besides the first cohort of roughly 700 subjects, a separate validation cohort made up of over 95 different subjects was used. High-throughput TCR immunosequencing, statistical association of individual TCRs with disease status, and machine learning were combined to predict cytomegalovirus infection status. In a later analysis, previously published TCR beta repertoires from 550 to 700 donors were re-analyzed and high-resolution HLA genotyping was added so that TCR occurrence patterns could be studied. Rather than using new phenotypic data, the later analysis identified candidate immune exposures from TCR beta sequences and from how often those sequences occurred across donors. An earlier analysis of roughly 600 of the donors used high-throughput TCR beta sequencing to judge whether each TCR beta V gene segment behaved as functional or pseudogenic. Donor age, sex, ethnicity and CMV serostatus were compiled together with the repertoire data. A later genetic analysis used genome-wide SNP genotypes for about 60% of the roughly 700 donors, treating that subset as a discovery cohort. All discovery cohort repertoires had been generated on a single sequencing platform. HLA typing included class I and class II loci at four-digit resolution. The number of typed donors differed by locus: about 629-630 for A, B, C, DRB1 and DQB1; some 500 for DQA1; about 600 for DPA1; and 400 to 480 for DPB1. Several DR-DQ haplotypes were handled as single units for association and clustering because linkage in the cohort was strong. Across 300 to 400 genotyped donors of the cohort, an average of approximately 240,000 unique TCR beta nucleotide sequences per donor were sequenced, and 15% to 20% of those sequences were non-productive. Here is what the overall study found, with its caveats: In an earlier analysis of around 600 of the donors, most TCR beta V segments were observed in productive rearrangements about 90% or about 30% of the time, broadly matching IMGT annotations. When HLA alleles, especially DR and DQ, strongly co-occurred, TCR associations were difficult to assign to individual alleles. Because counts were too low, seventeen rarely observed V segments, including chromosome 9 orphons, were excluded from the earlier analysis of some 540 of the donors. The presence/absence analyses assumed that sequencing depth was roughly uniform across donors, and that assumption may not be true. The authors suggested that the approach could potentially be extended to other disease states and immunological phenotypes. Several of the top co-occurrence clusters appeared to be linked to parvovirus B19, influenza, CMV and Epstein-Barr virus, according to a later analysis. The classifier was reported to diagnose cytomegalovirus status with high specificity and sensitivity in both the original cohort and the validation cohort. In a later genetic analysis, a missense DCLRE1C variant was associated with V-gene and J-gene trimming of TCR beta chains, and the association was replicated in an independent cohort. In a later genetic analysis, fewer N-insertions in productive TCRs were reported among donors in an Asian-associated ancestry cluster than the approximately 670-donor mean. The 87-base-pair reads could not distinguish some IMGT-functional V segments, including TRBV6-2 and TRBV6-3, so those segments were excluded. The cohort was sequenced for TCR beta chains only, and without alpha or paired-chain data the features that could be detected were limited. Three of the identified cytomegalovirus-associated TCR beta chains were confirmed in vitro to be specific for cytomegalovirus antigens. In a later analysis, the rate of TCR association differed among HLA loci, with DRB1 alleles having the most associated TCRs and HLA-C alleles having the fewest. In a later analysis, HLA-associated TCR beta chains were found to be more clonally expanded and to have lower generation probabilities than equally common non-associated chains. In a later analysis, more than 15,000 TCR beta sequences were associated with specific HLA alleles at a false discovery rate of 0.05. A later analysis found that most CMV-associated TCR beta chains appeared HLA-restricted, with HLA associations seemingly driven largely by CMV exposure. Because some donors lacked HLA typing at each locus, the association tests relied only on the typed subset. The only immune exposure information available for the cohort was CMV serostatus. Linkage disequilibrium might explain the correlated functional status among segregating V segments, but an unknown experimental factor could not be excluded. Most TCR sequences were observed very rarely across donors, whereas some public TCRs were present in many individuals. A cluster of highly shared sequence variants was judged likely to be a technical artifact of the sequencing pipeline. A further reported finding was that TCR beta sequences accurately predicted the HLA-A and HLA-B alleles for most subjects in the first cohort. The study listed 150 to 200 TCR beta chains as associated with cytomegalovirus.

The cohort consisted of 670 or so healthy bone marrow donors. At the time of sampling, all cohort members were nominally healthy, though unrecorded immune exposures were likely present. The donor tested CMV seronegative and was one of the 352 seronegative cohort members. Every donor gave a peripheral blood sample, and the peripheral blood mononuclear cells from that sample were used for TCR beta sequencing. Genomic DNA was extracted from the blood cell samples with the Qiagen DNeasy Blood Extraction Kit. This receptor was identified in a man between 35 and 55 years old in good health and CMV-seronegative. The chain is made from TRBV6-1 and TRBJ1-2; too little of a D gene remains to name it. The sample consisted of PBMCs. The CDR3 corresponds to CASRETALRNYGYTF. The nucleotide sequence reads TGTGCCAGCAGGGAAACAGCACTTCGAAACTATGGCTACACCTTC.